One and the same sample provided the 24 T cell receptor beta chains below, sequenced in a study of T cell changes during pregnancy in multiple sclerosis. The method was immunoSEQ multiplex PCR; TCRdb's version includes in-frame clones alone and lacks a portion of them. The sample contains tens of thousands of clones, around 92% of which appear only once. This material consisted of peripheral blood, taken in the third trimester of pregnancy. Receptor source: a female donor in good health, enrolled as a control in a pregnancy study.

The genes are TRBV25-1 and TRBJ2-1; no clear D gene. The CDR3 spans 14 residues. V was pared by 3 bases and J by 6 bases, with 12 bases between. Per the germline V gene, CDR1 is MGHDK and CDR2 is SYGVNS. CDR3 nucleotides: TGTGCCAGCAGTGATTGGCAGGAAGGCAATGAGCAGTTCTTC. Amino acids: CASSDWQEGNEQFF. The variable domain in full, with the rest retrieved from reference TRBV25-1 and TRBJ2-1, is EADIYQTPRYLVIGTGKKITLECSQTMGHDKMYWYQQDPGMELHLIHYSYGVNSTEKGDLSSESTVSRIRTEHFPLTLESARPSHTSQYLCASSDWQEGNEQFFGPGTRLTVL.

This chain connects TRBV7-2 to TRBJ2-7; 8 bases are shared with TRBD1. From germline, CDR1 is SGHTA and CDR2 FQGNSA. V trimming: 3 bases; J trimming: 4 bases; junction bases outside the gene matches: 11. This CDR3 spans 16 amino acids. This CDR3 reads CASSFFPTGDFYEQYF. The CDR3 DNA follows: TGTGCCAGCAGCTTTTTTCCGACAGGGGATTTTTACGAGCAGTACTTC.

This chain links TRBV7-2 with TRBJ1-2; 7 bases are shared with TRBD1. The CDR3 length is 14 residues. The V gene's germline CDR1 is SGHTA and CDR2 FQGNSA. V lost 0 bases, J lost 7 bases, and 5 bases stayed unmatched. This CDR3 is CASSLAQGSGGYTF. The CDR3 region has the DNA TGTGCCAGCAGCTTAGCACAGGGGAGTGGTGGCTACACCTTC. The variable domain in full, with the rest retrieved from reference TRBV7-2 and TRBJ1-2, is GAGVSQSPSNKVTEKGKDVELRCDPISGHTALYWYRQSLGQGLEFLIYFQGNSAPDKSGLPSDRFSAERTGGSVSTLTIQRTQQEDSAVYLCASSLAQGSGGYTFGSGTRLTVV.

The CDR3 region is CASSPGQPSTDTQYF. The CDR3 bases are TGTGCCAGCTCACCGGGACAACCTAGCACAGATACGCAGTATTTT. J is TRBJ2-3 and V is TRBV18; the D gene is possibly TRBD1 (6 bases). The V end lost 3 bases, the J end lost 0 bases, and 10 bases lay between the germline ends. CDR3 length: 15 residues. Germline V CDR1 and CDR2: KGHSH, LQKENI.

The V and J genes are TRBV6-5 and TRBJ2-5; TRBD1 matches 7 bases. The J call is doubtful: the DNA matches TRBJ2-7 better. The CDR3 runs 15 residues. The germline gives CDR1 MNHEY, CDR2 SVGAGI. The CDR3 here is CASSARDSGTYEQYF. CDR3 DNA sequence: TGTGCCAGCAGTGCCCGGGACAGCGGAACCTACGAGCAGTACTTC.

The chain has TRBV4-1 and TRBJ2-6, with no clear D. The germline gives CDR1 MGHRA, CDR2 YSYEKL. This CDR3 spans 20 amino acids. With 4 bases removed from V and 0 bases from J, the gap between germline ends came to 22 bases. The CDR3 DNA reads TGCGCCAGCAGCCGACTTAGTCTCATAAGTAGAGACTCTGGGGCCAACGTCCTGACTTTC. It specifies CASSRLSLISRDSGANVLTF.

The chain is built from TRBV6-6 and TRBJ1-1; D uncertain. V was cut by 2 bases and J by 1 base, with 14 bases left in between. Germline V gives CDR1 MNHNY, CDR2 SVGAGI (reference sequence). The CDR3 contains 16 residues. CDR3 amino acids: CASSYGREGGNTEAFF. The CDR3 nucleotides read TGTGCCAGCAGTTACGGCAGAGAGGGAGGGAACACTGAAGCTTTCTTT.

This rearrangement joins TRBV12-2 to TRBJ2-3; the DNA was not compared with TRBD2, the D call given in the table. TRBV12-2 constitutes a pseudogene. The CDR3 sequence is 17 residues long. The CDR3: CASRTTHTSGGTDTQYF. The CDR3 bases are TGTGCAAGTCGCACCACCCACACTAGCGGGGGCACAGATACGCAGTATTTT.

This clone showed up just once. CDR3 in amino acids: CASSRFTGVDQPQHF. The DNA for the CDR3 is TGTGCCAGCAGTCGGTTTACAGGGGTGGATCAGCCCCAGCATTTT. The chain employs TRBV6-1 and TRBJ1-5; TRBD1 aligns across 7 bases. Germline CDR1 is MNHNS and CDR2 is SASEGT. J lost 5 bases, V lost 5 bases, and 9 bases had no gene match. The CDR3 runs to 15 residues.

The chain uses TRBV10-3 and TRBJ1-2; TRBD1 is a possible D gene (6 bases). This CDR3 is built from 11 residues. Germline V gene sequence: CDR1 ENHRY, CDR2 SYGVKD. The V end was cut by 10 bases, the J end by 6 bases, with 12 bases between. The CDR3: CATGGGDGYTF. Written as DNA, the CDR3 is TGTGCCACTGGAGGGGGGGATGGCTACACCTTC.

Here the CDR3 reads CASRPTGGAGKLFF. CDR3 bases: TGTGCCAGCAGACCTACAGGGGGCGCGGGAAAACTGTTTTTT. The gene calls are TRBV28 and TRBJ1-4; 9 bases agree with TRBD1. After removal of 6 bases from V and 10 bases from J, the junction contained 9 bases not matched to a gene. The CDR3 consists of 14 residues. The germline CDR1 and CDR2 sequences are MDHEN and SYDVKM.

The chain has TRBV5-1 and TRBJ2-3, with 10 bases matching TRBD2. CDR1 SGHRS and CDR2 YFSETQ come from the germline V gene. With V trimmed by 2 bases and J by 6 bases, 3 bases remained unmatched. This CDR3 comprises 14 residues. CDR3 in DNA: TGCGCCAGCAGCTTAGAGCGGGGGGGGGATACGCAGTATTTT. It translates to CASSLERGGDTQYF.

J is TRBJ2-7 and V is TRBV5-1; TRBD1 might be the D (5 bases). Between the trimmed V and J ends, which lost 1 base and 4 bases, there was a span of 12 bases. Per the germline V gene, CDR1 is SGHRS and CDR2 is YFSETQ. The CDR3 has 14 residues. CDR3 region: CASSLNQGGYEQYF. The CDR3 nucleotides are TGCGCCAGCAGCTTGAACCAGGGTGGATACGAGCAGTACTTC.

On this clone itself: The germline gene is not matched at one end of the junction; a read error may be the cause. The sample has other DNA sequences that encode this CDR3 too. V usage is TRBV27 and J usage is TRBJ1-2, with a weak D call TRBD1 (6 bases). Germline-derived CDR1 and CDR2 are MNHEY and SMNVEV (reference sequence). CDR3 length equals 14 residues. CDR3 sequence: CASSSTTGLFGYTF. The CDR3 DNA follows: TGTGCCAGCAGTTCCACAACAGGGTTGTTTGGCTATACCTTC.

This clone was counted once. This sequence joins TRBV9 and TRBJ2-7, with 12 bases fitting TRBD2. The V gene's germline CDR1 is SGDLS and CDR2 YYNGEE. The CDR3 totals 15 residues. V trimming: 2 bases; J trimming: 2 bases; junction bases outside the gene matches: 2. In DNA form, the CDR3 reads TGTGCCAGCAGCGTGACTAGCGGGGGACCCTACGAGCAGTACTTC. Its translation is CASSVTSGGPYEQYF.

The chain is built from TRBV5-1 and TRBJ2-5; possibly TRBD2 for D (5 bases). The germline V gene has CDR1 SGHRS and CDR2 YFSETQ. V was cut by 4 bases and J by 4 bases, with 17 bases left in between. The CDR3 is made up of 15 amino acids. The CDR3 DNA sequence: TGCGCCAGCAGCGCGGAGGACCCCCGGGCAGAGACCCAGTACTTC. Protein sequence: CASSAEDPRAETQYF. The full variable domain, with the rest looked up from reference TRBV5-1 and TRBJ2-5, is KAGVTQTPRYLIKTRGQQVTLSCSPISGHRSVSWYQQTPGQGLQFLFEYFSETQRNKGNFPGRFSGRQFSNSRSEMNVSTLELGDSALYLCASSAEDPRAETQYFGPGTRLLVL.

CDR3 loop: CASSFAEVAGGTDTQYF. The CDR3 DNA reads TGTGCCAGCAGCTTTGCCGAGGTAGCGGGCGGCACAGATACGCAGTATTTT. The V gene is TRBV7-2, the J gene TRBJ2-3; 7 bases are a match to TRBD2. J gave up 1 base and V 3 bases, and 10 bases lay outside the gene matches. The germline gives CDR1 SGHTA, CDR2 FQGNSA. This CDR3 has 17 residues. The whole variable domain, remainder taken from reference TRBV7-2 and TRBJ2-3, is GAGVSQSPSNKVTEKGKDVELRCDPISGHTALYWYRQSLGQGLEFLIYFQGNSAPDKSGLPSDRFSAERTGGSVSTLTIQRTQQEDSAVYLCASSFAEVAGGTDTQYFGPGTRLTVL.

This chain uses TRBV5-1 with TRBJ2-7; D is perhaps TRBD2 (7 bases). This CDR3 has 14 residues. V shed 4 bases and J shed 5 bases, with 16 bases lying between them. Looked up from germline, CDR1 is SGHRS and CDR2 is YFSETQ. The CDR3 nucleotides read TGCGCCAGCAGCGACGGGGGGCAGGCCGACGAGCAGTACTTC. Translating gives CASSDGGQADEQYF.

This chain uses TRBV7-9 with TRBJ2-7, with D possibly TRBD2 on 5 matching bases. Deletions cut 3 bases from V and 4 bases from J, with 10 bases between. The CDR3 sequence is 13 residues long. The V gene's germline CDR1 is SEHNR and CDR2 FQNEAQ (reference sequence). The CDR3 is CASSLDWGYEQYF. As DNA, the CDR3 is TGTGCCAGCAGCTTGGACTGGGGATACGAGCAGTACTTC.

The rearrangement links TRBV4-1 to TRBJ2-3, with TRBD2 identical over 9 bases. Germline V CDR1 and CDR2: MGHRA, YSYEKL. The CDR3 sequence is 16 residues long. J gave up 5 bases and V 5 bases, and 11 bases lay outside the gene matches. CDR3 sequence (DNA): TGCGCCAGCAGCGGCGGGACTAGCAGTCCCCGAGATACGCAGTATTTT. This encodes CASSGGTSSPRDTQYF.

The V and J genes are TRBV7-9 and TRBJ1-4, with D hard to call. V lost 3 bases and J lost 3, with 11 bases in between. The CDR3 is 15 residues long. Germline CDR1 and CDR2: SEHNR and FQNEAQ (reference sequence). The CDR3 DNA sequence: TGTGCCAGCAGCTTCAGTTGGGCCTCTAATGAAAAACTGTTTTTT. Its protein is CASSFSWASNEKLFF.

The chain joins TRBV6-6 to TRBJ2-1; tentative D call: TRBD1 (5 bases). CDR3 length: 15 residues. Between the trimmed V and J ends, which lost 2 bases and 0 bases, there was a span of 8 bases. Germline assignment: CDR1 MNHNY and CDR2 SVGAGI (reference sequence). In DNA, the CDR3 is TGTGCCAGCAGTTACCAGGGATCCTCCTACAATGAGCAGTTCTTC. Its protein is CASSYQGSSYNEQFF.

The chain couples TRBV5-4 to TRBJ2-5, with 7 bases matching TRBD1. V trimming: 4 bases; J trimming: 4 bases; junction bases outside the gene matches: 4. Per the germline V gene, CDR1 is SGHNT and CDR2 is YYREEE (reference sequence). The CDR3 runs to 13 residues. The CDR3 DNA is TGTGCCAGCAGCCCTCGACAGGGAGAGACCCAGTACTTC. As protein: CASSPRQGETQYF.

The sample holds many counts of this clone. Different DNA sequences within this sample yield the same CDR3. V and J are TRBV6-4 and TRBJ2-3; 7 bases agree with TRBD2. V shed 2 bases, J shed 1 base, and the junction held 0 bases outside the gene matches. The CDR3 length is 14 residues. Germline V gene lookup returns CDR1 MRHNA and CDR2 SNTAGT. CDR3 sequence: CASSDGGGTDTQYF. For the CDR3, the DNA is TGTGCCAGCAGTGACGGGGGGGGCACAGATACGCAGTATTTT.